A selection of T cell receptor beta chains follows, all from one sample in a study of shared clonotypes between healthy human individuals. Assay: immunoSEQ multiplex PCR; the TCRdb copy retains only in-frame clones and omits some. The sample lists millions of clones; around 95% were seen once. The sequenced sample consisted of naive CD4+ T cells sorted from blood. The receptors stem from a man between 18 and 35 years old in good health. CDR3s include the opening cysteine and the closing phenylalanine or tryptophan. A D gene is named only where the DNA matches it firmly. Rows give clone size only sometimes, using once, few, many, or a class for an expanded clone.

V gene	J gene	D gene	clone size	CDR3 DNA	CDR3 protein
TRBV5-1	TRBJ2-3	TRBD2	.	TGCGCCAGCAGCTTGTGGGGGGGAAAAGATACGCAGTATTTT	CASSLWGGKDTQYF
TRBV28	TRBJ1-2	.	.	TGTGCCAGCAGTTTTATGAACTATGGCTACACCTTC	CASSFMNYGYTF
TRBV7-9	TRBJ2-3	TRBD1	.	TGTGCCAGCAGCTTAGTTAGCCACAGGGGTGCCACAGATACGCAGTATTTT	CASSLVSHRGATDTQYF
TRBV6-6	TRBJ1-4	.	few	TGTGCCAGCAGTTACGGGGGTGAAAAACTGTTTTTT	CASSYGGEKLFF
TRBV7-3	TRBJ2-7	.	once	TGTGCCAGCAGCCTCGCTGGGGGCGAGCAGTACTTC	CASSLAGGEQYF
TRBV5-1	TRBJ1-2	.	.	TGCGCCAGCAGCTTCTCTGGGTCTGACTATGGCTACACCTTC	CASSFSGSDYGYTF
TRBV6-1	TRBJ2-5	.	once	TGTGCCAGCAGTGAACCTCCTAGGCGCGAGACCCAGTACTTC	CASSEPPRRETQYF
TRBV2	TRBJ2-7	TRBD1	.	TGTGCCAGCAGGCACCAAGACAGGGTAGGCGACGAGCAGTACTTC	CASRHQDRVGDEQYF
TRBV5-4	TRBJ1-1	TRBD1	.	TGTGCCAGCAGCCCGGCCTGGACAGGCGAAGCTTTCTTT	CASSPAWTGEAFF
TRBV6-5	TRBJ1-2	TRBD1	.	TGTGCCAGCACCTCCCGGGGACAGGGCAACTATGGCTACACCTTC	CASTSRGQGNYGYTF
TRBV27	TRBJ2-5	TRBD2	.	TGTGCCAGCAGTTACGGGGGGGCCCTTCAAGAGACCCAGTACTTC	CASSYGGALQETQYF
TRBV7-8	TRBJ1-4	TRBD1	.	TGTGCCAGCAGCCGGAGGGCAGGGGGCAGTGAAAAACTGTTTTTT	CASSRRAGGSEKLFF
TRBV15	TRBJ2-3	TRBD2	.	TGTGCCACCAGCAGAGAGGCTAGCGGGAATTTGGATACGCAGTATTTT	CATSREASGNLDTQYF
TRBV27	TRBJ2-1	TRBD2	.	TGTGCCAGCAGTTCCCGTAGCGGGGGACAATACAATGAGCAGTTCTTC	CASSSRSGGQYNEQFF
TRBV4-3	TRBJ2-5	.	.	TGCGCCAGCAGCCAAGAACTGGGATCAGAGACCCAGTACTTC	CASSQELGSETQYF
TRBV10-1	TRBJ2-2	.	.	TGCGCCACCGTGAACGGGGGAAAATCCGGGGAGCTGTTTTTT	CATVNGGKSGELFF
TRBV10-1	TRBJ2-3	TRBD2	.	TGCGCCAGCAGTGGCGGGGGGAGCACAGATACGCAGTATTTT	CASSGGGSTDTQYF
TRBV10-1	TRBJ2-3	.	.	TGCGCCAGCAGTGAGTCCTCGCGAGATACGCAGTATTTT	CASSESSRDTQYF
TRBV5-1	TRBJ1-2	.	.	TGCGCCAGCAGCTTGGGTGGGGGTCGTAACTATGGCTACACCTTC	CASSLGGGRNYGYTF
TRBV19	TRBJ2-7	.	.	TGTGCCAGTAGTACAGGAATCCTCTACGAGCAGTACTTC	CASSTGILYEQYF
TRBV10-3	TRBJ2-1	.	.	TGTGCCATCGGGCAGATTGAGCAGTTCTTC	CAIGQIEQFF
TRBV7-9	TRBJ2-1	TRBD1	.	TGTGCCAGCAGTTTCGGACAGGGAAGGCTTAATGAGCAGTTCTTC	CASSFGQGRLNEQFF
TRBV18	TRBJ1-4	TRBD1	.	TGTGCCAGCTCACGGACAGGGGAAGGGGGAAAACTGTTTTTT	CASSRTGEGGKLFF
TRBV5-4	TRBJ1-6	TRBD1	.	TGTGCCAGCAGCCGACAGGGTATAGATTCACCCCTCCACTTT	CASSRQGIDSPLHF
TRBV5-1	TRBJ1-6	TRBD1	.	TGCGCCAGCAAGGACAGGGACAATTCACCCCTCCACTTT	CASKDRDNSPLHF
TRBV25-1	TRBJ2-5	TRBD1	.	TGTGCCAGCAGTGGTGGACAGGGAGGGACCCAGTACTTC	CASSGGQGGTQYF
TRBV5-1	TRBJ1-2	TRBD1	.	TGCGCCAGCAGCTCAGGGGGACAGCAAGCTAACTATGGCTACACCTTC	CASSSGGQQANYGYTF
TRBV28	TRBJ2-7	.	.	TGTGCCAGCAGATTTGGGGGTGGTCGATACGAGCAGTACTTC	CASRFGGGRYEQYF
TRBV2	TRBJ2-3	.	few	TGTGCCAGCAGGAACACAGATACGCAGTATTTT	CASRNTDTQYF
TRBV27	TRBJ2-2	.	.	TGTGCCAGTAAAGCTAGCGTCGGGGAGCTGTTTTTT	CASKASVGELFF
TRBV6-6	TRBJ2-2	.	.	TGTGCCAGCTCCCCGTCTCCGGGCCTCGGCGGGGAGCTGTTTTTT	CASSPSPGLGGELFF
TRBV5-6	TRBJ1-1	.	.	TGTGCCAGCAGCAAGAACACTGAAGCTTTCTTT	CASSKNTEAFF
TRBV5-1	TRBJ2-2	.	.	TGCGCCAGCAGCCTGTCGGGACTGAACACCGGGGAGCTGTTTTTT	CASSLSGLNTGELFF
TRBV30	TRBJ2-7	.	.	TGTGCCTGGACCGACGACCGGGACAATCTGTACGAGCAGTACTTC	CAWTDDRDNLYEQYF
TRBV7-2	TRBJ2-7	TRBD2	few	TGTGCCAGCAGGCCAACGGGGACTAGCGGGACTCACGAGCAGTACTTC	CASRPTGTSGTHEQYF
TRBV5-1	TRBJ2-3	.	.	TGCGCCAGCAGCCGACCCTTCACCGGGACCTCTGGGTCGATAGATACGCAGTATTTT	CASSRPFTGTSGSIDTQYF
TRBV6-5	TRBJ1-2	.	once	TGTGCCAGCAGTTACATACTTAACTATGGCTACACCTTC	CASSYILNYGYTF
TRBV10-3	TRBJ2-5	TRBD2	.	TGTGCCATCAGCGGACTAGACGAAGAGACCCAGTACTTC	CAISGLDEETQYF
TRBV13	TRBJ2-7	TRBD1	.	TGTGCCAGCAGGTGGGGGGGACAGGGGTACGAGCAGTACTTC	CASRWGGQGYEQYF
TRBV14	TRBJ1-2	.	.	TGTGCCAGCAGCCAAGATAGAACGTATGGCTACACCTTC	CASSQDRTYGYTF
TRBV4-1	TRBJ2-7	.	.	TGCGCCAGCAGCGACGTGAGGGGGGAATACGAGCAGTACTTC	CASSDVRGEYEQYF
TRBV10-2	TRBJ2-4	TRBD1	.	TGCGCCAGCAGTGATTGGGACAGGGGGAATGACATTCAGTACTTC	CASSDWDRGNDIQYF
TRBV30	TRBJ2-7	.	.	TGTGCCTGGAGTTTGGGGGGAGGCGAGCAGTACTTC	CAWSLGGGEQYF
TRBV27	TRBJ2-2	TRBD2	.	TGTGCCAGCAGTCCCCGGTTAGCGGGGTTCGGGGAGCTGTTTTTT	CASSPRLAGFGELFF
TRBV2	TRBJ1-1	TRBD1	.	TGTGCCAGCAGGGGACAGGGACATACTGAAGCTTTCTTT	CASRGQGHTEAFF
TRBV11-2	TRBJ2-5	TRBD2	.	TGTGCCAGCAGCCGCGGGTGGGTAGCGGGAGTGAGTCTGGGAGAGACCCAGTACTTC	CASSRGWVAGVSLGETQYF
TRBV15	TRBJ1-1	.	.	TGTGCCACCAGCAGAGATAAGGACCCTAGGAACACTGAAGCTTTCTTT	CATSRDKDPRNTEAFF
TRBV5-1	TRBJ1-6	.	once	TGCGCCAGCAGCTTGGGGTGGATCGGAGATGGTAATTCACCCCTCCACTTT	CASSLGWIGDGNSPLHF
TRBV10-3	TRBJ1-1	.	.	TGTGCCATCAGTGGTGGTCTCGAAGGGACTGAAGCTTTCTTT	CAISGGLEGTEAFF
TRBV11-2	TRBJ1-6	TRBD1	once	TGTGCCAGCAGCCGCGGACAGGGCCTAAGGGCACCCCTCCACTTT	CASSRGQGLRAPLHF
TRBV18	TRBJ1-4	.	.	TGTGCCAGCTCACCGGAATGGGCAACTAATGAAAAACTGTTTTTT	CASSPEWATNEKLFF
TRBV28	TRBJ2-7	.	.	TGTGCCAGCAGTTGGGCTAGTTCCTACGAGCAGTACTTC	CASSWASSYEQYF
TRBV29-1	TRBJ2-3	.	.	TGCAGCGCTGGAGGCGTTAGCACAGATACGCAGTATTTT	CSAGGVSTDTQYF
TRBV18	TRBJ1-2	.	.	TGTGCCAGCTCACTCCAGGGTGTCGAGTATGGCTACACCTTC	CASSLQGVEYGYTF